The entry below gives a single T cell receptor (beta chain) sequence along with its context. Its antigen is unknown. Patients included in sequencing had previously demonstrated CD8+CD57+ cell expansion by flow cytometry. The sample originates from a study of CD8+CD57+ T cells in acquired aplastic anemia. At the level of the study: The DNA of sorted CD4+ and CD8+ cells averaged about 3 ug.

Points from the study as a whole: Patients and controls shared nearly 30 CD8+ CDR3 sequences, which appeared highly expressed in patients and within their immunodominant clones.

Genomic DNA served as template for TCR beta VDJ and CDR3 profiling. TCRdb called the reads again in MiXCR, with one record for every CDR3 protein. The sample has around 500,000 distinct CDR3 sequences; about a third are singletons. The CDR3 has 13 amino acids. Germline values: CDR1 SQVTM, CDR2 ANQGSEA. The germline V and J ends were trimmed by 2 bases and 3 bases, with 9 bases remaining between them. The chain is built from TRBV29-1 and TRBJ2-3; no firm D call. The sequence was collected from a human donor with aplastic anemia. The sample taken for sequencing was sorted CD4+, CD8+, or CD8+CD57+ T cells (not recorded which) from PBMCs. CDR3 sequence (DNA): TGCAGCGTTGAACCTAACGGTACAGATACGCAGTATTTT. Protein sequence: CSVEPNGTDTQYF.